This TCR beta chain originates from a study of tumor and adjacent non-tumor tissue in lung cancer. Study background: There were about twelve adenocarcinoma, a couple of squamous cell carcinoma and 1 small cell lung cancer cases. Some 4.2 million productive TCRbeta reads were obtained per sample on average. Study-level points and caveats: Significantly higher TCR diversity was found in tumor than normal lung. Normal lung showed higher cumulative top 100 clone frequency than tumor.

This sample's RNA came from whole unsorted tissue. A modified ARM-PCR protocol with three rounds of nested PCR amplified TCRbeta. TCRdb used MiXCR to reprocess the multiplex PCR reads, holding one entry per CDR3 protein. The sample holds about 79,000 distinct CDR3 sequences, over 60% seen once. From germline, CDR1 is MDHEN and CDR2 SYDVKM. V dropped 4 bases and J dropped 4; count of bases not matched to a gene: 5. The CDR3 length is 14 residues. To note about this clonotype: Antigen specificity is unknown. It is likely a read error, because the conserved phenylalanine at the end of the CDR3 is missing.

The chain couples TRBV28 to TRBJ1-1; the match to TRBD1 covers 8 bases. The TCR was taken from a woman aged 40 to 49 with non-small cell lung cancer. Input material: lung tumor tissue. CDR3 sequence reads: CASSYQGATTEAFY. In DNA form, the CDR3 reads TGTGCCAGCAGTTACCAGGGGGCGACCACTGAAGCTTTCTAT.